The 31 T cell receptor beta chains below come from one sample, sequenced in a study of OX40 agonist ivuxolimab in advanced cancers. The method was immunoSEQ multiplex PCR; TCRdb's version includes in-frame clones alone and lacks a portion of them. The sample has tens of thousands of clones, around 87% seen once; the top ten hold approximately 31%. Sample: CD4+ or CD8+ T cells sorted from blood, taken in a trial of the OX40 agonist ivuxolimab. Every receptor here comes from an adult with an advanced solid tumor such as melanoma, head and neck, liver or kidney cancer.

This clone was counted a single time. The rearrangement uses TRBV6-5 and TRBJ2-7; a possible D gene is TRBD1 (7 bases). The CDR3 sequence is 14 residues long. Trimming cost V 5 bases and J 1 base, with 12 bases left between them. Looked up from germline, CDR1 is MNHEY and CDR2 is SVGAGI. This chain's CDR3 is CASSARDRSYEQYF. The DNA of the CDR3 is TGTGCCAGCAGTGCGCGGGACAGATCCTACGAGCAGTACTTC.

The chain carries TRBV28 and TRBJ2-7; 7 bases are a match to TRBD2. Germline loops: CDR1 MDHEN, CDR2 SYDVKM. This CDR3 region has 17 residues. Trimming at V came to 8 bases and at J to 3 bases, leaving 19 bases not matched to a gene. The CDR3 sequence: CASEGRGLGRENYEQYF. The CDR3 DNA follows: TGTGCCAGCGAGGGACGGGGCTTGGGGCGGGAGAACTACGAGCAGTACTTC. Looking up the rest from reference TRBV28 and TRBJ2-7 gives the full variable domain: DVKVTQSSRYLVKRTGEKVFLECVQDMDHENMFWYRQDPGLGLRLIYFSYDVKMKEKGDIPEGYSVSREKKERFSLILESASTNQTSMYLCASEGRGLGRENYEQYFGPGTRLTVT.

In this sample, this clone is medium-sized. The V gene is TRBV7-8, the J gene TRBJ2-2, with unresolved D. CDR3 length: 12 residues. Trimming removed 1 base from V and 7 bases from J, with 4 bases in between. CDR1 is SGHVS, CDR2 FQNEAQ, per germline. The CDR3 coding sequence is TGTGCCAGCAGCTTAGTTGGCGGGGAGCTGTTTTTT. Translated, it gives CASSLVGGELFF. Full variable domain (remainder filled in from reference TRBV7-8 and TRBJ2-2): GAGVSQSPRYKVAKRGQDVALRCDPISGHVSLFWYQQALGQGPEFLTYFQNEAQLDKSGLPSDRFFAERPEGSVSTLKIQRTQQEDSAVYLCASSLVGGELFFGEGSRLTVL.

A note on this clone: One junction end disagrees with the germline gene, perhaps due to a read error. V usage is TRBV4-1 and J usage is TRBJ2-3, with TRBD2 identical over 12 bases. Germline values: CDR1 MGHRA, CDR2 YSYEKL. This CDR3 spans 15 amino acids. The CDR3 DNA is TGCGCCAGCAGCCACCCTAGCGGGGGGGAAGATAGGCAGTATTTT. It translates to CASSHPSGGEDRQYF.

This chain links TRBV14 with TRBJ1-1; D remains ambiguous. V lost 0 bases and J lost 5, with 16 bases in between. The CDR3 covers 16 residues. Per germline, CDR1 SGHDN and CDR2 FVKESK. CDR3 coding DNA: TGTGCCAGCAGCCAAGATAGGGTCGGGGTTTTTACTGAAGCTTTCTTT. It codes for CASSQDRVGVFTEAFF.

The rearrangement joins TRBV28 to TRBJ1-1; D remains ambiguous. Deletions cut 5 bases from V and 7 bases from J, with 8 bases between. The CDR3 sequence is 11 residues long. The germline gives CDR1 MDHEN, CDR2 SYDVKM. The CDR3 nucleotides read TGTGCCAGCAGTCCTTGGGGTGAAGCTTTCTTT. The encoded protein is CASSPWGEAFF.

The chain uses TRBV27 and TRBJ2-7; D gene uncertain. The CDR3 sequence is 11 residues long. Germline loops: CDR1 MNHEY, CDR2 SMNVEV (reference sequence). Trimming cost V 8 bases and J 9 bases, with 14 bases left between them. The CDR3 loop reads CASAVGSLQYF. As DNA, the CDR3 is TGTGCCAGCGCCGTCGGGTCCTTGCAGTACTTC.

The V gene is TRBV5-5, the J gene TRBJ1-6, with unresolved D. The ends were cut back, 0 bases at V and 10 bases at J, with 2 bases in the middle. The CDR3 length is 11 residues. Germline V gene sequence: CDR1 SGHKS, CDR2 YYEKEE (reference sequence). The CDR3 nucleotides read TGTGCCAGCAGCTTGGTCTCACCCCTCCACTTT. Protein: CASSLVSPLHF. The full variable domain, in which reference TRBV5-5 and TRBJ1-6 provide the parts outside the CDR3, is DAGVTQSPTHLIKTRGQQVTLRCSPISGHKSVSWYQQVLGQGPQFIFQYYEKEERGRGNFPDRFSARQFPNYSSELNVNALLLGDSALYLCASSLVSPLHFGNGTRLTVT.

V gene TRBV4-1 combines with J gene TRBJ2-1; D gene ambiguous. Trimming removed 4 bases at V and 1 base at J, with 8 bases between. The CDR3 extends over 14 amino acids. Germline V lookup: CDR1 MGHRA, CDR2 YSYEKL. CDR3 bases: TGCGCCAGCAGCCTAGGTTTTTCCTACAATGAGCAGTTCTTC. Its translation: CASSLGFSYNEQFF.

This clone was picked up one time. The chain is built from TRBV7-9 and TRBJ2-2, with D tentatively TRBD1 (6 bases). In germline, CDR1 is SEHNR, CDR2 FQNEAQ (reference sequence). The CDR3 is 17 amino acids. V was shortened by 4 bases and J by 2 bases, with 17 bases between the two germline ends. The CDR3 here is CASSSPVTGSNTGELFF. The CDR3 region has the DNA TGTGCCAGCAGCTCGCCTGTAACAGGGAGTAACACCGGGGAGCTGTTTTTT.

V gene TRBV5-5 combines with J gene TRBJ2-1, with D perhaps TRBD1 or TRBD2 (5 bases each). The V gene lost 3 bases and the J gene lost 0 bases, with 13 bases spanning the gap. CDR1 is SGHKS, CDR2 YYEKEE, per germline (reference sequence). CDR3 length equals 16 residues. CDR3 in amino acids: CASSSWGTSSYNEQFF. CDR3 sequence (DNA): TGTGCCAGCAGCTCATGGGGGACGAGCTCCTACAATGAGCAGTTCTTC.

This chain joins TRBV11-2 and TRBJ2-7; TRBD1 aligns across 8 bases. CDR3 length: 11 residues. Germline-derived CDR1 and CDR2 are SGHAT and FQNNGV. Trimming took 5 bases from V and 7 from J; bases not matched to a gene: 1. This chain's CDR3 is CASSQGAEQYF. Written as DNA, the CDR3 is TGTGCCAGCAGCCAGGGGGCAGAGCAGTACTTC.

The chain couples TRBV30 to TRBJ1-5; no firm D call. Germline assignment: CDR1 GTSNPN and CDR2 SVGIG (reference sequence). The V gene lost 1 base and the J gene lost 3 bases, with 10 bases spanning the gap. The CDR3 covers 14 residues. The CDR3 loop reads CAWSAGPYNQPQHF. The DNA of the CDR3 is TGTGCCTGGAGTGCCGGACCGTACAATCAGCCCCAGCATTTT.

The sample holds one count of this clone. The rearrangement joins TRBV7-9 to TRBJ2-5; TRBD1 agrees at 7 bases. Germline V gene data show CDR1 as SEHNR and CDR2 as FQNEAQ (reference sequence). The CDR3 contains 14 residues. Unmatched junction bases numbered 7, after V lost 3 bases and J lost 6 bases. CDR3 residues: CASSLETGRQTQYF. Written as DNA, the CDR3 is TGTGCCAGCAGCTTGGAGACAGGGCGACAGACCCAGTACTTC.

The rearrangement uses TRBV5-4 and TRBJ2-7; TRBD1 is a possible D gene (6 bases). V lost 0 bases to trimming and J lost 5 bases, with 12 bases between them. The CDR3 loop spans 14 amino acids. From germline, CDR1 is SGHNT and CDR2 YYREEE (reference sequence). CDR3 residues: CASSLGAGVNEQYF. The CDR3 coding sequence is TGTGCCAGCAGCTTGGGGGCAGGGGTAAACGAGCAGTACTTC.

The CDR3 protein is CASSLQVIADTQYF. The CDR3, as DNA: TGTGCCAGCAGCCTCCAGGTTATTGCAGATACGCAGTATTTT. This rearrangement joins TRBV27 to TRBJ2-3; D is unclear. V was shortened by 6 bases and J by 4 bases, with 14 bases between the two germline ends. The CDR3 has 14 amino acids. Germline V gives CDR1 MNHEY, CDR2 SMNVEV (reference sequence).

This rearrangement joins TRBV7-8 to TRBJ1-4; TRBD1 agrees at 10 bases. The CDR3 length is 16 residues. Germline CDR1 and CDR2: SGHVS and FQNEAQ. The ends lost 4 bases at V and 6 bases at J; junction bases unmatched: 8. The CDR3 DNA reads TGTGCCAGCAGCTCCTACCGGACAGGGGGAGATGAAAAACTGTTTTTT. Encoded protein: CASSSYRTGGDEKLFF.

Here the CDR3 DNA reads TGTGCCATGAGTGTTGGGACTAGCTCCTACAATGAGCAGTTCTTC. Protein sequence: CAMSVGTSSYNEQFF. V gene TRBV6-1 combines with J gene TRBJ2-1; 8 positions match TRBD2. The CDR3 extends over 15 amino acids. With V trimmed by 10 bases and J by 0 bases, 8 bases remained unmatched. Germline assignment: CDR1 MNHNS and CDR2 SASEGT.

In this sample, this clone turned up a few times. The CDR3 nucleotides read TGTGCCAGTAGCCCTCGGGGGTACGAGCAGTACTTC. This codes for CASSPRGYEQYF. This chain joins TRBV19 and TRBJ2-7; tentative D call: TRBD2 (6 bases). Trimming pared 6 bases from V and 4 bases from J, leaving 10 bases between. Germline CDR1 and CDR2: LNHDA and SQIVND (reference sequence). The CDR3 sequence is 12 residues long. The whole variable domain, remainder taken from reference TRBV19 and TRBJ2-7, is DGGITQSPKYLFRKEGQNVTLSCEQNLNHDAMYWYRQDPGQGLRLIYYSQIVNDFQKGDIAEGYSVSREKKESFPLTVTSAQKNPTAFYLCASSPRGYEQYFGPGTRLTVT.

The chain carries TRBV4-1 and TRBJ1-1, with D uncertain. Germline CDR1 and CDR2: MGHRA and YSYEKL. The CDR3 sequence is 14 residues long. The V and J ends lost 4 bases and 0 bases respectively, with 9 bases between them. CDR3: CASSPSKMNTEAFF. The CDR3 nucleotides read TGCGCCAGCAGCCCGAGTAAGATGAACACTGAAGCTTTCTTT.

This clone counts as medium-sized (0.01 to 0.1%). CDR3 nucleotides: TGTGCCAGCAGTGAAGGGCAGGTCAATGAGCAGTTCTTC. This gives the protein CASSEGQVNEQFF. The J gene is TRBJ2-1, the V gene TRBV2; D is uncertain. The V end was cut by 1 base, the J end by 6 bases, with 7 bases between. Germline CDR1 SNHLY, CDR2 FYNNEI. CDR3 size: 13 residues.

The genes are TRBV10-3 and TRBJ1-5; D gene unclear. Trimming cost V 3 bases and J 2 bases, with 8 bases left between them. CDR1 is ENHRY and CDR2 is SYGVKD in the germline V gene. This CDR3 comprises 14 residues. CDR3 sequence: CAISDGAGNQPQHF. CDR3 DNA: TGTGCCATCAGTGATGGAGCAGGCAATCAGCCCCAGCATTTT.

The chain carries TRBV27 and TRBJ2-1; D is tentatively TRBD1 or TRBD2 (5 bases each). The CDR3 covers 14 residues. Looked up from germline, CDR1 is MNHEY and CDR2 is SMNVEV (reference sequence). V lost 5 bases to trimming and J lost 6 bases, with 14 bases between them. The CDR3: CASSPIGAGNEQFF. CDR3 nucleotides: TGTGCCAGCAGTCCAATCGGGGCCGGCAATGAGCAGTTCTTC.

J is TRBJ2-1 and V is TRBV11-1, with D unresolved. Germline V gives CDR1 SGHAT, CDR2 FQDESV (reference sequence). V was shortened by 5 bases and J by 8 bases, with 25 bases between the two germline ends. The CDR3 loop spans 17 amino acids. The CDR3 here is CASSPMARGFREDEQFF. The CDR3 bases are TGTGCCAGCAGCCCGATGGCCCGTGGATTTAGAGAGGATGAGCAGTTCTTC.

The V call is TRBV2, the J call TRBJ2-7, with unresolved D. Germline V CDR1 and CDR2: SNHLY, FYNNEI. This CDR3 is built from 16 residues. Trimming left V 2 bases short and J 2 bases short, with 16 bases between. The CDR3 DNA reads as TGTGCCAGCAGTGAATACGGTCAGTATTATCCCTACGAGCAGTACTTC. Amino acids: CASSEYGQYYPYEQYF.

The J gene is TRBJ2-7, the V gene TRBV13; 10 nucleotides align to TRBD2. The CDR3 consists of 15 residues. V dropped 1 base and J dropped 6; count of bases not matched to a gene: 6. Germline V gene lookup returns CDR1 PRHDT and CDR2 FYEKMQ (reference sequence). As DNA, the CDR3 is TGTGCCAGCAGCTTAGCACTAGCGGGATCCGGCGAGCAGTACTTC. As protein: CASSLALAGSGEQYF. The full variable domain, completed using reference TRBV13 and TRBJ2-7, is AAGVIQSPRHLIKEKRETATLKCYPIPRHDTVYWYQQGPGQDPQFLISFYEKMQSDKGSIPDRFSAQQFSDYHSELNMSSLELGDSALYFCASSLALAGSGEQYFGPGTRLTVT.

The CDR3, as DNA: TGCGCCAGCAGCCCGACAGTCTCTGGGGCCAACGTCCTGACTTTC. Translated, it gives CASSPTVSGANVLTF. The V and J genes are TRBV4-1 and TRBJ2-6, with D perhaps TRBD1 (5 bases). Germline values: CDR1 MGHRA, CDR2 YSYEKL. CDR3 length: 15 residues. V was clipped by 4 bases and J by 0 bases, with 7 bases between them.

V and J are TRBV4-1 and TRBJ2-1; D not resolved. The ends were cut back, 1 base at V and 6 bases at J, with 10 bases in the middle. This CDR3 has 14 amino acids. Germline V lookup: CDR1 MGHRA, CDR2 YSYEKL. CDR3 sequence reads: CASSQAGVSNEQFF. In DNA form, the CDR3 reads TGCGCCAGCAGCCAAGCGGGCGTATCCAATGAGCAGTTCTTC.

The CDR3 here is CASSLVYPSYNSPLHF. In DNA form, the CDR3 reads TGTGCCAGCAGCTTGGTCTACCCCTCCTATAATTCACCCCTCCACTTT. The chain combines TRBV5-4 with TRBJ1-6; no firm D call. V shed 0 bases and J shed 0 bases, with 7 bases lying between them. Looked up from germline, CDR1 is SGHNT and CDR2 is YYREEE (reference sequence). The CDR3 runs 16 residues. The full variable domain, with the rest looked up from reference TRBV5-4 and TRBJ1-6, is ETGVTQSPTHLIKTRGQQVTLRCSSQSGHNTVSWYQQALGQGPQFIFQYYREEENGRGNFPPRFSGLQFPNYSSELNVNALELDDSALYLCASSLVYPSYNSPLHFGNGTRLTVT.

The chain couples TRBV10-2 to TRBJ2-7; 10 positions agree with TRBD1. V shed 5 bases and J 3 bases; nucleotides not matched to a gene: 4. The CDR3 extends over 14 amino acids. Per germline, CDR1 WSHSY and CDR2 SAAADI. The CDR3 DNA reads TGCGCCAGCAGTCCGGGACAGGGGATCTACGAGCAGTACTTC. It yields the protein CASSPGQGIYEQYF.

The chain couples TRBV5-6 to TRBJ2-2; 11 bases align to TRBD1. Losses at the gene ends were 0 bases for V and 5 bases for J; bases not matched to a gene: 3. Germline-derived CDR1 and CDR2 are SGHDT and YYEEEE. The length of the CDR3 is 16 residues. The CDR3 region has the DNA TGTGCCAGCAGCTTGGAGGACAGGGGGCTGACCGGGGAGCTGTTTTTT. Protein: CASSLEDRGLTGELFF.